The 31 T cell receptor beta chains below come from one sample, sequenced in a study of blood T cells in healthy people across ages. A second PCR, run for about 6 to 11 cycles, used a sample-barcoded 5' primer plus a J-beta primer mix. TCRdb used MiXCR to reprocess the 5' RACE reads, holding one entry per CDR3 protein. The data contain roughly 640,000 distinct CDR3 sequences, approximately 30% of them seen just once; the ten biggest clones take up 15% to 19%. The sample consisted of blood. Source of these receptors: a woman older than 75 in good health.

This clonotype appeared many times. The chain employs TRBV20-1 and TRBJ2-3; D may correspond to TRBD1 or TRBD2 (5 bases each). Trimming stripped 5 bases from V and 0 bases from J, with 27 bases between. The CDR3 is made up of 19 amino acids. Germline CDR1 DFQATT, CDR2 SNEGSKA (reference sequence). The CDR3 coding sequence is TGCAGTGCTGAACAACTTACCCGTGGGACGGCCTCAAGCACAGATACGCAGTATTTT. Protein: CSAEQLTRGTASSTDTQYF.

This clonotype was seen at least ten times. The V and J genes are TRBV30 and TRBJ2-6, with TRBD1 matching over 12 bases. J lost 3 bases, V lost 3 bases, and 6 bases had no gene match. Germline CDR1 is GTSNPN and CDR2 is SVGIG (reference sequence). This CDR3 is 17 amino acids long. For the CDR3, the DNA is TGTGCCTGGAGCACCGGGACAGGGGGCTTTGGGGCCAACGTCCTGACTTTC. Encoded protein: CAWSTGTGGFGANVLTF.

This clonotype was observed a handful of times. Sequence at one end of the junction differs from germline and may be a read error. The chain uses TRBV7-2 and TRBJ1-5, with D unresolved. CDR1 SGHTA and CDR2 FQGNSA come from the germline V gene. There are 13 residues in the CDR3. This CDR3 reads CVSSPEGYQPQHF. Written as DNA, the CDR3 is TGTGTCAGCAGCCCTGAGGGATATCAGCCCCAGCATTTT.

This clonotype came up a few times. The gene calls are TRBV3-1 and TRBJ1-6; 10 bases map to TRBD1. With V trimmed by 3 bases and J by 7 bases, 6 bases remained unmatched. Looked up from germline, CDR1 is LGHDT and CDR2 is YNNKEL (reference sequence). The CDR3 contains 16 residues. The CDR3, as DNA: TGTGCCAGCAGCCAGGCCGGGACAGGGGCGAATTCACCCCTCCACTTT. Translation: CASSQAGTGANSPLHF. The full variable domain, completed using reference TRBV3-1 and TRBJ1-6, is DTAVSQTPKYLVTQMGNDKSIKCEQNLGHDTMYWYKQDSKKFLKIMFSYNNKELIINETVPNRFSPKSPDKAHLNLHINSLELGDSAVYFCASSQAGTGANSPLHFGNGTRLTVT.

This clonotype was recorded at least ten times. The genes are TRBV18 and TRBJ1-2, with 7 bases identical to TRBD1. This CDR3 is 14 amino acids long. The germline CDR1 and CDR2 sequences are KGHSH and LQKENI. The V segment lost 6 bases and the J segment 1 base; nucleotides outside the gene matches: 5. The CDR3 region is CASSYDRVNYGYTF. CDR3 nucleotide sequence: TGTGCCAGCTCGTACGACAGGGTTAACTATGGCTACACCTTC.

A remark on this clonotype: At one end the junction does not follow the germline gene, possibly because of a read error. Written as DNA, the CDR3 is TGTGCCAGCAACTTAAGTACCACAGAGACCCAGTACTTC. Translation: CASNLSTTETQYF. This chain connects TRBV7-2 to TRBJ2-5; D call uncertain. The CDR3 covers 13 residues. Looked up from germline, CDR1 is SGHTA and CDR2 is FQGNSA.

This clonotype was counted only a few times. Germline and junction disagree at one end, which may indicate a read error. This CDR3 is CAISVGQGAYGQYF. The CDR3 DNA sequence: TGTGCCATCAGTGTGGGACAGGGAGCCTACGGGCAGTACTTC. This chain uses TRBV10-3 with TRBJ2-7; 9 nucleotides agree with TRBD1. Germline CDR1 ENHRY, CDR2 SYGVKD. CDR3 length equals 14 residues.

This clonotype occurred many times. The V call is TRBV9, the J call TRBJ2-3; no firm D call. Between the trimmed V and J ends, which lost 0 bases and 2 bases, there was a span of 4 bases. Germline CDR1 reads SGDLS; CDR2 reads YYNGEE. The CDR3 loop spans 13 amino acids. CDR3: CASSVEFTDTQYF. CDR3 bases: TGTGCCAGCAGCGTAGAGTTCACAGATACGCAGTATTTT.

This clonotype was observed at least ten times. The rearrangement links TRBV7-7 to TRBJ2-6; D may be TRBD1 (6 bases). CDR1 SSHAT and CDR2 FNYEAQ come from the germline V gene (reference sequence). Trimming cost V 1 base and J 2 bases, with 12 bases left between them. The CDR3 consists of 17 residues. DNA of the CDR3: TGTGCCAGCAGCTTAGGGTCAGGGGTAGCTGGGGCCAACGTCCTGACTTTC. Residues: CASSLGSGVAGANVLTF.

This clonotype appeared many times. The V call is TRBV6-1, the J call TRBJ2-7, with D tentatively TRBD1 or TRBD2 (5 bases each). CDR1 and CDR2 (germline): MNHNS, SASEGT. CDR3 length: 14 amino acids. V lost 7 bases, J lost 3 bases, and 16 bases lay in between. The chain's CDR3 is CASNQLDRVYEQYF. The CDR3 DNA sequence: TGTGCCAGCAACCAACTAGACAGAGTCTACGAGCAGTACTTC.

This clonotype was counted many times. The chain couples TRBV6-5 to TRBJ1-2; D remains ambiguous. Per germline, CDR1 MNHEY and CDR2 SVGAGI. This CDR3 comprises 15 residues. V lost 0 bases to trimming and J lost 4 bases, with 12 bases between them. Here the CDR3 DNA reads TGTGCCAGCAGTTACTCGAAGGGATCGGCCTATGGCTACACCTTC. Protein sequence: CASSYSKGSAYGYTF.

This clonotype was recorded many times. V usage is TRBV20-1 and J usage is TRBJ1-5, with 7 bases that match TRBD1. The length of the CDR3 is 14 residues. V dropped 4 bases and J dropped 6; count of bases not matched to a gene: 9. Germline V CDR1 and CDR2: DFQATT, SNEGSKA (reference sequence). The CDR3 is CSATYGTDIQPQHF. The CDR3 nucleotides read TGCAGTGCTACATATGGGACAGATATTCAGCCCCAGCATTTT.

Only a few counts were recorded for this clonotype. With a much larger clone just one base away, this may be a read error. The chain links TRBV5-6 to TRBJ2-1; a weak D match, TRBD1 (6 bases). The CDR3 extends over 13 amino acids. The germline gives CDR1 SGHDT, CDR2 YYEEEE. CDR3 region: CAGSLQQGEEQFF. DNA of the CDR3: TGTGCCGGCAGCTTGCAACAGGGAGAGGAGCAGTTCTTC.

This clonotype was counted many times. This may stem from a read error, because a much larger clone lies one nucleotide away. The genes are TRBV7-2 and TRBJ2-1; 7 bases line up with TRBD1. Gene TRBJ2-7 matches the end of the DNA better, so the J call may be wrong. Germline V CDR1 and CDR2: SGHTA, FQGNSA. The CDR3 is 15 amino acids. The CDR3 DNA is TGTGCCAGCAGCTTGGGGGACAGCTCCTACAATGAGCAGTACTTC. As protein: CASSLGDSSYNEQYF.

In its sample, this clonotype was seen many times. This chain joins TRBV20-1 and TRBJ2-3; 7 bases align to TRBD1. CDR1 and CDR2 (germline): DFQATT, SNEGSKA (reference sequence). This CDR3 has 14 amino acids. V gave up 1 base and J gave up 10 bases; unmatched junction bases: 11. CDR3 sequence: CSARVGVGTAAQYF. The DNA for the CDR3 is TGCAGTGCTAGAGTTGGGGTCGGGACAGCTGCGCAGTATTTT.

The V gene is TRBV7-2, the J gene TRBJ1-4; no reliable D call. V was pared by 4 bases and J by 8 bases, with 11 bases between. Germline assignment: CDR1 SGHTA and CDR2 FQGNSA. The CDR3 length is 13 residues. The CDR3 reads CASSSISYEKLFF. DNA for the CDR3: TGTGCCAGCAGCTCGATCTCGTACGAAAAACTGTTTTTT.

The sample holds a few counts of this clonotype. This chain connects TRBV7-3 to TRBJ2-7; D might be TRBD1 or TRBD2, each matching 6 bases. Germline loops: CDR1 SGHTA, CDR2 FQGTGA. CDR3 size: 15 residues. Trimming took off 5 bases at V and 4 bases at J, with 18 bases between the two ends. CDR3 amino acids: CASSRSGGPGYEQYF. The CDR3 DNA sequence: TGTGCCAGCAGCCGATCTGGGGGGCCTGGTTACGAGCAGTACTTC. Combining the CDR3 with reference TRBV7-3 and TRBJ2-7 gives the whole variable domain GAGVSQTPSNKVTEKGKYVELRCDPISGHTALYWYRQSLGQGPEFLIYFQGTGAADDSGLPNDRFFAVRPEGSVSTLKIQRTERGDSAVYLCASSRSGGPGYEQYFGPGTRLTVT.

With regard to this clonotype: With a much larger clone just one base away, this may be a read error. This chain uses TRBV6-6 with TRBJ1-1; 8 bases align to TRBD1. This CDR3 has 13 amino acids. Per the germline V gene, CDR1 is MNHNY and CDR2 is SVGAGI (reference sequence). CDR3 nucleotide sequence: TGTGCCAGCAGTTTTCAGGGGGCCACTAAAGCTTTCTTT. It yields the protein CASSFQGATKAFF.

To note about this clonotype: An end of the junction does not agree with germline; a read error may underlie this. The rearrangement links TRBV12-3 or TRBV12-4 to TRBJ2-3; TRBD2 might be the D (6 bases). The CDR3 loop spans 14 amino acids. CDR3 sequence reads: CASSTGPSADTQYF. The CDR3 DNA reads TGTGCCAGCAGTACGGGACCTAGCGCAGATACGCAATATTTT.

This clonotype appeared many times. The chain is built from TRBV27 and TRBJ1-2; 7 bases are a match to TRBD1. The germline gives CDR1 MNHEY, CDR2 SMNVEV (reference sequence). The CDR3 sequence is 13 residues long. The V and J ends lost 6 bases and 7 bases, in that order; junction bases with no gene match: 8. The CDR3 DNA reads TGTGCCAGCAGGTCTACAGGGGTTAGTGGCTACACCTTC. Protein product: CASRSTGVSGYTF.

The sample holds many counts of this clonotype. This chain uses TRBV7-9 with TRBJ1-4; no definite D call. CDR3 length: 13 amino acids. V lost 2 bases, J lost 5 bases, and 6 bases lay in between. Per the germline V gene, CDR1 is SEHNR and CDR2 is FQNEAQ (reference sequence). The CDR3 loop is CASSLYPNEKLFF. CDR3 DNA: TGTGCCAGCAGCTTATACCCCAATGAAAAACTGTTTTTT.

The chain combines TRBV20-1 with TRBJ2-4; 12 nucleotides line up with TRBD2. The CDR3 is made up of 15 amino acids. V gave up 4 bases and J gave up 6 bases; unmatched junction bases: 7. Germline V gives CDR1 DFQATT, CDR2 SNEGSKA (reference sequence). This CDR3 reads CSATRLAGVGNIQYF. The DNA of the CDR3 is TGCAGTGCTACCAGACTAGCGGGGGTAGGAAACATTCAGTACTTC.

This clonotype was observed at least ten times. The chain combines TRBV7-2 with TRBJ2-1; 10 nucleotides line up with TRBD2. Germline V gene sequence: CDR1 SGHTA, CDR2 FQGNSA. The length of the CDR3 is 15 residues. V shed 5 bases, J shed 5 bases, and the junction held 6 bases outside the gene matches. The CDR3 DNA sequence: TGTGCCAGCAGCCGAGGAGCGGGGGGGAACAATGAGCAGTTCTTC. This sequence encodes CASSRGAGGNNEQFF.

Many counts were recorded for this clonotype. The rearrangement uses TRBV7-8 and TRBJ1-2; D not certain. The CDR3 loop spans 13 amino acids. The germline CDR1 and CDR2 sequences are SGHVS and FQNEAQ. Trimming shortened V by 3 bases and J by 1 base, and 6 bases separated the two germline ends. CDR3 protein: CASSFEVNYGYTF. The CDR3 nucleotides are TGTGCCAGCAGCTTCGAGGTTAACTATGGCTACACCTTC.

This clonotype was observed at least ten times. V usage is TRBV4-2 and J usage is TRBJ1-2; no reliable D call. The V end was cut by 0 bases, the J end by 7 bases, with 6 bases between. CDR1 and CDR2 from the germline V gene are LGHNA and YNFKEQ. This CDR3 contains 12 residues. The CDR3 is CASSQEAFGYTF. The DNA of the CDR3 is TGTGCCAGCAGCCAAGAGGCCTTTGGCTACACCTTC.

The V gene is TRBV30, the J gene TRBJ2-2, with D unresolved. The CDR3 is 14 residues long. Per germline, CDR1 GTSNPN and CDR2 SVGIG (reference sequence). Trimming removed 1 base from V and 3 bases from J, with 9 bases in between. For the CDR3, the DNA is TGTGCCTGGAGTGGAATCAGATACACCGGGGAGCTGTTTTTT. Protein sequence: CAWSGIRYTGELFF.

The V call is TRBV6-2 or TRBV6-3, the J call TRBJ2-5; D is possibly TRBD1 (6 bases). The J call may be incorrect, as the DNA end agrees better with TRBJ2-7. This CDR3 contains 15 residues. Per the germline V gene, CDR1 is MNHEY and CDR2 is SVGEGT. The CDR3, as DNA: TGTGCCAGCAGATCCACAGGGAACCCTACCTACGAGCAGTACTTC. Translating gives CASRSTGNPTYEQYF.

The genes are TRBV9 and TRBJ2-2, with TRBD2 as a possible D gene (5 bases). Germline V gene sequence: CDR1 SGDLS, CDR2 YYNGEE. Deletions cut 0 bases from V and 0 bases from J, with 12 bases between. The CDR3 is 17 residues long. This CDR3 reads CASSVDGLTTNTGELFF. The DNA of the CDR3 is TGTGCCAGCAGCGTAGACGGGCTGACTACGAACACCGGGGAGCTGTTTTTT.

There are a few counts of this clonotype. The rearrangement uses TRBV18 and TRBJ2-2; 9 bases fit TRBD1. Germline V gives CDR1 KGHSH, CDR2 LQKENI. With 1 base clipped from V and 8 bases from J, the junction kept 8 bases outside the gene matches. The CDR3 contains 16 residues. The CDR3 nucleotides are TGTGCCAGCTCACCACTGCCGGGACAGGGCACTGGGGAGCTGTTTTTT. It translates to CASSPLPGQGTGELFF.

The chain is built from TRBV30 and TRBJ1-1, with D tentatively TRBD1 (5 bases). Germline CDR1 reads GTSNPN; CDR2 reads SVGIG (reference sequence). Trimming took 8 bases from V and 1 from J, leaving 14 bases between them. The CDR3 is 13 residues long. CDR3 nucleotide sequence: TGTGCCCGGACCCGGACACAGAACACTGAAGCTTTCTTT. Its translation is CARTRTQNTEAFF.

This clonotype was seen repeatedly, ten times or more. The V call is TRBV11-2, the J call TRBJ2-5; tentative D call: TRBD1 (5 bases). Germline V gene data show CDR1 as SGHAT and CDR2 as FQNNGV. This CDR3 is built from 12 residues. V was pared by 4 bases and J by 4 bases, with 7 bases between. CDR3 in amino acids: CASSWGSETQYF. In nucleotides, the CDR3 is TGTGCCAGCAGCTGGGGCTCAGAGACCCAGTACTTC. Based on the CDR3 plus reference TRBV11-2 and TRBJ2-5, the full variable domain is EAGVAQSPRYKIIEKRQSVAFWCNPISGHATLYWYQQILGQGPKLLIQFQNNGVVDDSQLPKDRFSAERLKGVDSTLKIQPAKLEDSAVYLCASSWGSETQYFGPGTRLLVL.